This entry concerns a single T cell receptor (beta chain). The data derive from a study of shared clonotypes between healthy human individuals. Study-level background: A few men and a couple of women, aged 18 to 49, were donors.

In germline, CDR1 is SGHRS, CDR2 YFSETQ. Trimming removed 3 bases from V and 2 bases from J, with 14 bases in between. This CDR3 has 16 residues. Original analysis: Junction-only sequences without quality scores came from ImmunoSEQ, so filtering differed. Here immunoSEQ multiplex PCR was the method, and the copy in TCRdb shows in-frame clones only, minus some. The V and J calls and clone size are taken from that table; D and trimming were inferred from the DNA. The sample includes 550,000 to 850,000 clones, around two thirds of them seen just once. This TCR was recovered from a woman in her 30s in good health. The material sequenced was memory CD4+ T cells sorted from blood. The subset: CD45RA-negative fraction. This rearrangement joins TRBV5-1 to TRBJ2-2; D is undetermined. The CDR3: CASSSQLIYNTGELFF. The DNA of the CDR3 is TGCGCCAGCAGCTCCCAGCTCATTTACAACACCGGGGAGCTGTTTTTT.